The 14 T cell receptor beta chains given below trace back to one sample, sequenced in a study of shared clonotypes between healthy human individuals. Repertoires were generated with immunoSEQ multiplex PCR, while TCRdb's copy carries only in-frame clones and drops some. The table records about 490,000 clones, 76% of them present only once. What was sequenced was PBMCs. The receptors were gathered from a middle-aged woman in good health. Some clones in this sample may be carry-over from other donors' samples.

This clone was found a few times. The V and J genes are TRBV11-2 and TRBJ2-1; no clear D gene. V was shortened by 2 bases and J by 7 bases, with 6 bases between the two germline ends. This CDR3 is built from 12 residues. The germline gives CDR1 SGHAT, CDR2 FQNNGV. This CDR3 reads CASSLSRNEQFF. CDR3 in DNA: TGTGCCAGCAGCTTAAGTCGGAATGAGCAGTTCTTC.

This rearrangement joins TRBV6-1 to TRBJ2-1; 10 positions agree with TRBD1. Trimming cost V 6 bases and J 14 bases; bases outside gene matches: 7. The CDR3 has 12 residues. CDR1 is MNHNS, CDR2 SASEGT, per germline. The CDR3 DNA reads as TGTGCCAGCAGCTTTCGGGACAGGGGTGAGTTCTTC. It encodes CASSFRDRGEFF.

The CDR3 is CASSDRVKEKLFF. The CDR3 DNA follows: TGTGCCAGCAGCGATAGGGTAAAAGAAAAACTGTTTTTT. The rearrangement uses TRBV7-2 and TRBJ1-4; unclear D gene. Germline CDR1 reads SGHTA; CDR2 reads FQGNSA. The CDR3 has 13 amino acids. Trimming shortened V by 5 bases and J by 8 bases, and 12 bases separated the two germline ends.

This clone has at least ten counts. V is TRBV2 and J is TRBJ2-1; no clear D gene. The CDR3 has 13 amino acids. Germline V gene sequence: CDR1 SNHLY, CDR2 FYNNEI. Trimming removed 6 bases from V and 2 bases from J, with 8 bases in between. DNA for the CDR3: TGTGCCAGCAGGGGGTTTCCCTACAATGAGCAGTTCTTC. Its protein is CASRGFPYNEQFF.

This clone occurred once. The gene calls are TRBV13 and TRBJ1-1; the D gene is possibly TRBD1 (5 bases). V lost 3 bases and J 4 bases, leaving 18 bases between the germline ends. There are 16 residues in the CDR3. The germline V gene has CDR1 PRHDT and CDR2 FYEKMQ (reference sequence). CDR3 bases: TGTGCCAGCAGCTTGACAGTGACACCTGTCATCACTGAAGCTTTCTTT. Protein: CASSLTVTPVITEAFF.

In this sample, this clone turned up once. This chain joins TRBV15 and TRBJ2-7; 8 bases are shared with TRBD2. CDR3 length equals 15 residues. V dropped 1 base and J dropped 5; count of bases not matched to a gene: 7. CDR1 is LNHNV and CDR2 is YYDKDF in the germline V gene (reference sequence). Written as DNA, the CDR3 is TGTGCCACCAGCAGAGGTGGGACTAGATTGAACGAGCAGTACTTC. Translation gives CATSRGGTRLNEQYF.

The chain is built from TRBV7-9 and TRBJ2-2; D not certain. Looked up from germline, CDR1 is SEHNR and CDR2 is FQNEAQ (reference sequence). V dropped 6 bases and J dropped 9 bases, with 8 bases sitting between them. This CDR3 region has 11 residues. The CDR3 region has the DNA TGTGCCAGCAGTTGGGGTAGGGAGCTGTTTTTT. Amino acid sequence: CASSWGRELFF.

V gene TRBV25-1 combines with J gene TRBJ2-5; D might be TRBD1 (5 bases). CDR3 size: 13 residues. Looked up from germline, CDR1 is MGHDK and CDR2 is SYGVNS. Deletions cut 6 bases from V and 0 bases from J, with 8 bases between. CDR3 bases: TGTGCCAGCAGGAGACAGCACCAAGAGACCCAGTACTTC. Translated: CASRRQHQETQYF.

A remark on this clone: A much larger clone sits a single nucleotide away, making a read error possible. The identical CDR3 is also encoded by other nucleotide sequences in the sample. The CDR3 DNA reads as TGTGCCTGGAGTCAGGGGTCCGGCTACACCTTC. Translating gives CAWSQGSGYTF. The chain is built from TRBV30 and TRBJ1-2; TRBD1 might be the D (6 bases). V shed 2 bases and J shed 8 bases, with 9 bases lying between them. The germline gives CDR1 GTSNPN, CDR2 SVGIG (reference sequence). This CDR3 comprises 11 residues.

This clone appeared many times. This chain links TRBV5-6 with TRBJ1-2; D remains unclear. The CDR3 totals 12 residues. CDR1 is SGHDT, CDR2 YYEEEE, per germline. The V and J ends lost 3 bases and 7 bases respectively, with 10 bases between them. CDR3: CASSSLPGGYTF. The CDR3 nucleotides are TGTGCCAGCAGCTCCCTCCCCGGTGGCTACACCTTC. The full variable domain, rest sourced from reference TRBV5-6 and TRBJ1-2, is DAGVTQSPTHLIKTRGQQVTLRCSPKSGHDTVSWYQQALGQGPQFIFQYYEEEERQRGNFPDRFSGHQFPNYSSELNVNALLLGDSALYLCASSSLPGGYTFGSGTRLTVV.

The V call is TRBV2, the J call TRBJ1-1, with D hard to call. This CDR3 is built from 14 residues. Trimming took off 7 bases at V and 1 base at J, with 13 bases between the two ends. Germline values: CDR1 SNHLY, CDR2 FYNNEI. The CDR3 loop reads CASIEGNSNTEAFF. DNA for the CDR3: TGTGCCAGCATCGAGGGCAACTCGAACACTGAAGCTTTCTTT.

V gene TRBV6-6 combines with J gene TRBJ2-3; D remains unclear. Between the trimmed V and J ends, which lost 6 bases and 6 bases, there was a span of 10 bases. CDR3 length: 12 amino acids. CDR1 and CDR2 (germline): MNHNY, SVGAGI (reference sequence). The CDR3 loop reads CASSPTADTQYF. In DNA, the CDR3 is TGTGCCAGCAGCCCCACGGCGGATACGCAGTATTTT.

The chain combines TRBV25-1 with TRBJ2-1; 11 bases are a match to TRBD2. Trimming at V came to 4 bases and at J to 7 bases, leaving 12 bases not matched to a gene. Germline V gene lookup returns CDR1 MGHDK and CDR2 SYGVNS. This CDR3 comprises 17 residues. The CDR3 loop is CASSGTSGSALLNEQFF. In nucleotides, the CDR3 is TGTGCCAGCAGTGGAACTAGCGGGAGTGCTCTTCTGAATGAGCAGTTCTTC.

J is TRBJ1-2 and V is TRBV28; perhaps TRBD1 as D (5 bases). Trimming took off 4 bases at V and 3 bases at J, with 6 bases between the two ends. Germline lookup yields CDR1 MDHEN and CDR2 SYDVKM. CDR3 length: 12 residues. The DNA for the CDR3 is TGTGCCAGCAGTTCGACAGACTATGGCTACACCTTC. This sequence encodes CASSSTDYGYTF.